This T cell receptor (beta chain) was sequenced during a study of neurological immune-mediated disorders. This clonotype was seen repeatedly, ten times or more. The CDR3 runs to 13 residues. Germline V gives CDR1 MNHEY, CDR2 SVGAGI. Trimming pared 6 bases from V and 0 bases from J, leaving 8 bases between. A single record per CDR3 protein comes from TCRdb applying MiXCR to the 5' RACE reads. Among 40,000 to 60,000 distinct CDR3 sequences listed, about 3.7% were seen once. This clonotype was obtained from a man aged 35 to 55 with multiple sclerosis. The rearrangement links TRBV6-5 to TRBJ1-2, with a tentative D call TRBD1 (6 bases). Input material: PBMCs. The CDR3 loop reads CASRRTANYGYTF. As DNA, the CDR3 is TGTGCCAGCAGAAGGACAGCTAACTATGGCTACACCTTC.